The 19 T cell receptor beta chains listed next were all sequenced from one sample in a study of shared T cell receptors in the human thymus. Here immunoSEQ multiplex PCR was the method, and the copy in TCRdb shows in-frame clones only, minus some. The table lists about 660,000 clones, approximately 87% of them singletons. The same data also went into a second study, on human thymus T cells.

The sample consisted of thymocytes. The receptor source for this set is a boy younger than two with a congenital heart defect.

Here the CDR3 DNA reads TGTGCCAGCAGCCAGGCGACTAGCGGGTCATCCTACGAGCAGTACTTC. Translating it yields CASSQATSGSSYEQYF. The chain recombines TRBV4-2 with TRBJ2-7; 10 bases align to TRBD2. The CDR3 covers 16 residues. The germline V gene has CDR1 LGHNA and CDR2 YNFKEQ. V trimming: 3 bases; J trimming: 1 base; junction bases outside the gene matches: 6.

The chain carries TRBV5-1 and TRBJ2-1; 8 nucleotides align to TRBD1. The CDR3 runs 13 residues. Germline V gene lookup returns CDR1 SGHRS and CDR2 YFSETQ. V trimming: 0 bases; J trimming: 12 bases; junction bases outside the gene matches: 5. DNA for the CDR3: TGCGCCAGCAGCTTGGGGGGACAGGATTGGCAGTTCTTC. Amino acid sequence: CASSLGGQDWQFF.

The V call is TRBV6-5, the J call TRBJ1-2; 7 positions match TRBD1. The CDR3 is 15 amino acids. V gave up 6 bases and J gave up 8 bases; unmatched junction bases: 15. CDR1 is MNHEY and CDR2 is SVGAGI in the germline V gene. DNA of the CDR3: TGTGCCAGCAGACTTAATACGAATGGACAGGCCGGCTACACCTTC. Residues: CASRLNTNGQAGYTF.

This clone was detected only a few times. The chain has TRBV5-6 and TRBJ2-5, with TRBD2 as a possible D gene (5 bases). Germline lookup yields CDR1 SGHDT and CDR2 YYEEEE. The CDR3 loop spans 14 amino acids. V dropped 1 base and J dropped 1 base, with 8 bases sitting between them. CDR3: CASSLQRTQETQYF. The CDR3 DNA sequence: TGTGCCAGCAGCTTGCAGCGGACCCAAGAGACCCAGTACTTC.

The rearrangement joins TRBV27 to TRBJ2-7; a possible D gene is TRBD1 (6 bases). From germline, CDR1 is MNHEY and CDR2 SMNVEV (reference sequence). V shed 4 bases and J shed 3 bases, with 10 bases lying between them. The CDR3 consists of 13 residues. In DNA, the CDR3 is TGTGCCAGCAGTTGGGCAGGGGACTACGAGCAGTACTTC. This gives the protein CASSWAGDYEQYF.

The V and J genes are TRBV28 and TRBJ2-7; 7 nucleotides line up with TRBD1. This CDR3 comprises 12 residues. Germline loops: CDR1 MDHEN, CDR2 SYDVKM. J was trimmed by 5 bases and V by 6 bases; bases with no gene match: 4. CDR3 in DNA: TGTGCCAGCAGGCTGGACAGGCACGAGCAGTACTTC. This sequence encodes CASRLDRHEQYF.

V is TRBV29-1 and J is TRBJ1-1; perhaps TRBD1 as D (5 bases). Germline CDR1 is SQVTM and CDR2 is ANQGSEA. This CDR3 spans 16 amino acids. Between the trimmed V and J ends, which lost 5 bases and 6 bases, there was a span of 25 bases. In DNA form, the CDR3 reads TGCAGCGTTCCAAAGGAAGACAGCCCGTACGACGCTGAAGCTTTCTTT. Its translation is CSVPKEDSPYDAEAFF.

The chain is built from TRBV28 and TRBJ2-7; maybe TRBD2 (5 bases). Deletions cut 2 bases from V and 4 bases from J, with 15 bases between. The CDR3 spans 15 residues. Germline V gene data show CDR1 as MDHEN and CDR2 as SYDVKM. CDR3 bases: TGTGCCAGCAGTTTACTTCGGGGAAGTCGTTACGAGCAGTACTTC. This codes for CASSLLRGSRYEQYF.

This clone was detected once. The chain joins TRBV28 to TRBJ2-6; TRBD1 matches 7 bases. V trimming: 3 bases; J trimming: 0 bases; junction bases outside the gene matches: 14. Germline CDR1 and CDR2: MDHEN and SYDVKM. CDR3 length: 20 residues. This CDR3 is CASSFPDSRDSHSGANVLTF. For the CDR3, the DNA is TGTGCCAGCAGTTTTCCCGATAGCCGGGACAGTCACTCTGGGGCCAACGTCCTGACTTTC.

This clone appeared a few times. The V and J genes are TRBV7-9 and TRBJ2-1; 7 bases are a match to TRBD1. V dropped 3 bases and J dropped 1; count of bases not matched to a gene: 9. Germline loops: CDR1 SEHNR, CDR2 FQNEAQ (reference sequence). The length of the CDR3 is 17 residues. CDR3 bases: TGTGCCAGCAGCTTTTCTCGGCGACAGGGATCCTACAATGAGCAGTTCTTC. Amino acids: CASSFSRRQGSYNEQFF.

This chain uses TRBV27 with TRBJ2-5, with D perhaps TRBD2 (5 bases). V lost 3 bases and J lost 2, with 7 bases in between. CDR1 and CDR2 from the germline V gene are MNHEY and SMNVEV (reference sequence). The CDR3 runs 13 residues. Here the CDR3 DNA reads TGTGCCAGCAGTTTTCCGGGGCAAGAGACCCAGTACTTC. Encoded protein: CASSFPGQETQYF.

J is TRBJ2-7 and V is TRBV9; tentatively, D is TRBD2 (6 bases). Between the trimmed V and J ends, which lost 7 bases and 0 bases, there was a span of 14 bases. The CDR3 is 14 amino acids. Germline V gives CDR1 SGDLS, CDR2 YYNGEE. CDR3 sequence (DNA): TGTGCCAGCGGGGGACTTCCTGACTCCTACGAGCAGTACTTC. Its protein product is CASGGLPDSYEQYF. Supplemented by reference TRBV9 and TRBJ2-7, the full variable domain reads DSGVTQTPKHLITATGQRVTLRCSPRSGDLSVYWYQQSLDQGLQFLIQYYNGEERAKGNILERFSAQQFPDLHSELNLSSLELGDSALYFCASGGLPDSYEQYFGPGTRLTVT.

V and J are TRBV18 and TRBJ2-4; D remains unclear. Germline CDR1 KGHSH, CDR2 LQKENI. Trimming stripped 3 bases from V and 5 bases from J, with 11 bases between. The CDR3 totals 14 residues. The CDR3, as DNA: TGTGCCAGCTCACCGGTCGGGTATGAAAACATTCAGTACTTC. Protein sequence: CASSPVGYENIQYF.

The CDR3 nucleotides read TGCGCCAGCAGCGTGGGCGACTACAAGAGGTCCTACGAGCAGTACTTC. Residues: CASSVGDYKRSYEQYF. The chain is built from TRBV5-1 and TRBJ2-7; a possible D gene is TRBD2 (5 bases). CDR3 size: 16 residues. Trimming pared 4 bases from V and 1 base from J, leaving 18 bases between. CDR1 is SGHRS and CDR2 is YFSETQ in the germline V gene.

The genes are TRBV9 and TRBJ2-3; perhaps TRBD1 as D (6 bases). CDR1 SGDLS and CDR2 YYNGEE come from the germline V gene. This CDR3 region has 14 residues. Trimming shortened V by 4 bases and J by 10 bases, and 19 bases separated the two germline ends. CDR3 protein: CASSPKGVGPPQYF. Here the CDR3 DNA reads TGTGCCAGCAGCCCGAAGGGGGTAGGTCCCCCGCAGTATTTT.

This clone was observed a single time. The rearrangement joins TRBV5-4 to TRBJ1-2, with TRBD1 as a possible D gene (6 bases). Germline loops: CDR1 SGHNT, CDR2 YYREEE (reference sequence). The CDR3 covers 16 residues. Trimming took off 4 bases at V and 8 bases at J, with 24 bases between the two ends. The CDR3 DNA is TGTGCCAGCAGCCCCCGTGGGGGGGCGACTATTAGAGGCTACACCTTC. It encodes CASSPRGGATIRGYTF.

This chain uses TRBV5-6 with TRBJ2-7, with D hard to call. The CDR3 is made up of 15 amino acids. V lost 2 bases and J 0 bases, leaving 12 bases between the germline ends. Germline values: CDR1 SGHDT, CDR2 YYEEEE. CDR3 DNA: TGTGCCAGCAGCTTTACTATTTACAACTCCTACGAGCAGTACTTC. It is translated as CASSFTIYNSYEQYF.

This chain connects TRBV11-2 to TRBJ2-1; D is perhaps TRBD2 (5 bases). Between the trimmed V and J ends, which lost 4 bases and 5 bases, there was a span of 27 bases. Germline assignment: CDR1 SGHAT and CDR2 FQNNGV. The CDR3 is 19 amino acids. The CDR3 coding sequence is TGTGCCAGCAGCTCGAAAAGCACAAACACTAGACTCAAGGACAATGAGCAGTTCTTC. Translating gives CASSSKSTNTRLKDNEQFF.

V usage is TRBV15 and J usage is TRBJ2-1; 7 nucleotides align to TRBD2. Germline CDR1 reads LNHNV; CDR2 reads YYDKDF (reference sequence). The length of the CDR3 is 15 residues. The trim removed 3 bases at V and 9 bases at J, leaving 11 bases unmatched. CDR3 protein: CATSRAAGVASEQFF. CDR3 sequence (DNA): TGTGCCACCAGCAGGGCGGCGGGAGTAGCTAGTGAGCAGTTCTTC.